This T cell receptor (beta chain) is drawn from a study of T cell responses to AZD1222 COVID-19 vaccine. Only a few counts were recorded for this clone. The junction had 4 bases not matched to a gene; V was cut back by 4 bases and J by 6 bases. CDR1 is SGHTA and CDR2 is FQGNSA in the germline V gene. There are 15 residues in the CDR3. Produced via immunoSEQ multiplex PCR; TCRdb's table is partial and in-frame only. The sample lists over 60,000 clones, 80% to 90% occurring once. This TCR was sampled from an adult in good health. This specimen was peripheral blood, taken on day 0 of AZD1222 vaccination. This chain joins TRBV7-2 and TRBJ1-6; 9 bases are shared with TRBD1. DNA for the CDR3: TGTGCCAGCAGCTCACAGGGGGCGTCTAATTCACCCCTCCACTTT. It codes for CASSSQGASNSPLHF.